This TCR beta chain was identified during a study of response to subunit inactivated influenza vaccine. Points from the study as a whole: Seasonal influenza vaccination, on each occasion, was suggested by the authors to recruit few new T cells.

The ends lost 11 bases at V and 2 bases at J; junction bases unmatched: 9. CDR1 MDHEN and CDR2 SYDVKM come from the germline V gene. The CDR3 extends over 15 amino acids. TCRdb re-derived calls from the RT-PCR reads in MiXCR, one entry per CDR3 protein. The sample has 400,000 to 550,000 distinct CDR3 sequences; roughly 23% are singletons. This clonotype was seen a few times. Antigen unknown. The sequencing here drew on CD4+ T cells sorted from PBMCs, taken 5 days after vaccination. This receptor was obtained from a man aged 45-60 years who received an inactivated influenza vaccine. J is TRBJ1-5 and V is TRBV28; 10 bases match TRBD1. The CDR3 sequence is CAASSDRGGNQPQHF. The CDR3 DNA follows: TGTGCCGCTTCTTCGGACAGGGGGGGCAATCAGCCCCAGCATTTT. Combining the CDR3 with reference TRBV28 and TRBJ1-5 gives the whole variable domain DVKVTQSSRYLVKRTGEKVFLECVQDMDHENMFWYRQDPGLGLRLIYFSYDVKMKEKGDIPEGYSVSREKKERFSLILESASTNQTSMYLCAASSDRGGNQPQHFGDGTRLSIL.